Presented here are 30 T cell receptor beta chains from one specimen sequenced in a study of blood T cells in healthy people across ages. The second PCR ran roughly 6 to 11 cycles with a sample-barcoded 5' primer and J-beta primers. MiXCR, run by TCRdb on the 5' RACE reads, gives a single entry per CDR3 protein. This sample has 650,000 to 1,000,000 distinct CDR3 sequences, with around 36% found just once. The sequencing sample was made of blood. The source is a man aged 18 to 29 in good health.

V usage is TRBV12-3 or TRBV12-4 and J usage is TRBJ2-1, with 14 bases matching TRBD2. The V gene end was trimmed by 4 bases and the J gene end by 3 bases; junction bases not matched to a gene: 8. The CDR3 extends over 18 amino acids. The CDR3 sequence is CASSSGLAGENNYNEQFF. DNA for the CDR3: TGTGCCAGCAGTTCGGGACTAGCGGGGGAAAACAACTACAATGAGCAGTTCTTC.

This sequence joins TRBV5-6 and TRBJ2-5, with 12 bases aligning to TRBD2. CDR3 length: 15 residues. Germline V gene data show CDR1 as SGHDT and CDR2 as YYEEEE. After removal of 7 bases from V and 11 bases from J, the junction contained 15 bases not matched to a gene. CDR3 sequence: CASYTSGGPYNEQYF. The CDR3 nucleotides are TGTGCCAGCTACACTAGCGGGGGGCCGTACAATGAGCAGTACTTC.

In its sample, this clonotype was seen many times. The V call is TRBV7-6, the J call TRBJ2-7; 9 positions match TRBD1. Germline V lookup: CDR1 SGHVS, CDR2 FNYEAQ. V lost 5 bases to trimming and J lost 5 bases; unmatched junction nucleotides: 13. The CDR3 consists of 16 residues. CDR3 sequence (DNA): TGTGCCAGCAGCCTTCAAACCGGGACAGGGCGGAACGAGCAGTACTTC. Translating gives CASSLQTGTGRNEQYF.

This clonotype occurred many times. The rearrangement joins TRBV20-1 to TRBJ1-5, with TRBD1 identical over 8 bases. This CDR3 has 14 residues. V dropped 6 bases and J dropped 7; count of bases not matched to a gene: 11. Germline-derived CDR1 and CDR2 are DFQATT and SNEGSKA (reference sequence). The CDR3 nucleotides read TGCAGTGCCGCTGACAGGGGAGTAGGGCAGCCCCAGCATTTT. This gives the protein CSAADRGVGQPQHF.

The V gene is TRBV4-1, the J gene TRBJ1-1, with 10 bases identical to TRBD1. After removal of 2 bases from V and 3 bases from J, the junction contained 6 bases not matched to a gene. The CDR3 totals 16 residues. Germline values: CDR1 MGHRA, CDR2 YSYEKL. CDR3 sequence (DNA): TGCGCCAGCAGCCAACCCGGGACAGGGGAAGACACTGAAGCTTTCTTT. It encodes CASSQPGTGEDTEAFF.

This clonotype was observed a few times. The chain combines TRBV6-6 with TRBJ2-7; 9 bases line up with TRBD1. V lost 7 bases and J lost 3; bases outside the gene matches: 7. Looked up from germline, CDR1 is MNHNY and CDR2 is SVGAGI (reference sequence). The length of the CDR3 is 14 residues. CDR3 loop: CASTKTGGNYEQYF. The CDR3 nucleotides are TGTGCCAGCACGAAGACAGGGGGTAACTACGAGCAGTACTTC.

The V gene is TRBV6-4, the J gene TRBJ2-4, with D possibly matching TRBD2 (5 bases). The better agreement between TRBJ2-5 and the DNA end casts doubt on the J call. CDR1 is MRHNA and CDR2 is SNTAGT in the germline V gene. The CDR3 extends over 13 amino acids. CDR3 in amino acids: CASRKTDWETQYF. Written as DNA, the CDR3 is TGTGCCAGCAGAAAGACGGACTGGGAGACCCAGTACTTC.

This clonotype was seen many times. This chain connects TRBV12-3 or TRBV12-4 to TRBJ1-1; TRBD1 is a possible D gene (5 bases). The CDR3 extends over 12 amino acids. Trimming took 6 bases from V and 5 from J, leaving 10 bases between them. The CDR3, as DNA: TGTGCCAGCAGCCGGGGGGGGACTGAAGCTTTCTTT. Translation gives CASSRGGTEAFF.

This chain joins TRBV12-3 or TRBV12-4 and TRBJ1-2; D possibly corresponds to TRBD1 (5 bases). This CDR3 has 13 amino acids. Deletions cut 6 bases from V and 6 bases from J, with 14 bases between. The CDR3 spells CASRRGRRDGYTF. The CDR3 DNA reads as TGTGCCAGCAGGAGGGGCCGACGGGATGGCTACACCTTC.

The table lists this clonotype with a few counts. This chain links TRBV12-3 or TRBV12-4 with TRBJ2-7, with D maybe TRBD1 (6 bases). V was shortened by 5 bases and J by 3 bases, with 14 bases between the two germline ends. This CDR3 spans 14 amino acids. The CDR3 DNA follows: TGTGCCAGCAGTCCAACAGGGCTAGGCTACGAGCAGTACTTC. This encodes CASSPTGLGYEQYF.

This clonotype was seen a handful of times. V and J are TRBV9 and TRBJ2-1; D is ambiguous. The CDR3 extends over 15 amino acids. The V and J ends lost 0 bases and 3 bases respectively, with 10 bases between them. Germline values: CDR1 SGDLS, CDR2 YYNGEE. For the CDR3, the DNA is TGTGCCAGCAGCGTAGCCCCCAGAGACTACAATGAGCAGTTCTTC. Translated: CASSVAPRDYNEQFF.

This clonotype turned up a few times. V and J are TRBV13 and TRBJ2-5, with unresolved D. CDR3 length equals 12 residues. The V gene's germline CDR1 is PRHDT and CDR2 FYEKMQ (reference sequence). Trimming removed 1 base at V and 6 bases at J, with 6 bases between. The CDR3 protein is CASSLDAKTQYF. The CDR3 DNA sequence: TGTGCCAGCAGCTTAGACGCGAAGACCCAGTACTTC.

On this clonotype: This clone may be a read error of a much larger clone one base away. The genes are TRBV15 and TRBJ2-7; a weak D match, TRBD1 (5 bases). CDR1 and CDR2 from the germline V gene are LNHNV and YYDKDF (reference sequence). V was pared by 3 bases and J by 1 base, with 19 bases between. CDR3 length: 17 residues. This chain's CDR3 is CATSRPHLRGLSYEQYF. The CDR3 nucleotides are TGTGCCACCAGCAGGCCCCACCTTAGGGGCCTTTCCTACGAGCAGTACTTC.

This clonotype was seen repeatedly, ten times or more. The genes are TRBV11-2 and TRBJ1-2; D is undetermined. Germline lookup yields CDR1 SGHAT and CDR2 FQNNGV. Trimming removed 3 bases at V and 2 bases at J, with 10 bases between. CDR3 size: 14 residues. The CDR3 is CASSLSTPNYGYTF. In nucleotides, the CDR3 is TGTGCCAGCAGCTTGTCGACGCCAAACTATGGCTACACCTTC.

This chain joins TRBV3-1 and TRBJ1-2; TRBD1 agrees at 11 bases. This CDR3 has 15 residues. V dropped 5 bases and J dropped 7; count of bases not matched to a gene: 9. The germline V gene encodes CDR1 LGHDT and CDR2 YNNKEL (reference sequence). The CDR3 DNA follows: TGTGCCAGCAGCGCGGACAGGGGGCTTCTCGGTGGCTACACCTTC. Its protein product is CASSADRGLLGGYTF. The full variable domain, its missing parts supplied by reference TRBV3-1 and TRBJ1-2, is DTAVSQTPKYLVTQMGNDKSIKCEQNLGHDTMYWYKQDSKKFLKIMFSYNNKELIINETVPNRFSPKSPDKAHLNLHINSLELGDSAVYFCASSADRGLLGGYTFGSGTRLTVV.

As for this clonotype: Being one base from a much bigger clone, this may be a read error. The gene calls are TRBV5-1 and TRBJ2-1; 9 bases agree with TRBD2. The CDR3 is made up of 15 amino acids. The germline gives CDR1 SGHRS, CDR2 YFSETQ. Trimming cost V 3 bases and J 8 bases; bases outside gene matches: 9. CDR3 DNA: TGCGCCAGCAGCTCGAGGCGGGGGGGCACCCATGAGCAGTTCTTC. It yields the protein CASSSRRGGTHEQFF.

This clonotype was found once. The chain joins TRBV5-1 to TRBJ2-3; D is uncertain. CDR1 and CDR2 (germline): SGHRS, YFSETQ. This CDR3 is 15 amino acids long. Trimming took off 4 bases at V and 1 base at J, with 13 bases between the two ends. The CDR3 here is CASSLSPGRTDTQYF. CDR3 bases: TGCGCCAGCAGCCTCTCTCCGGGCCGCACAGATACGCAGTATTTT.

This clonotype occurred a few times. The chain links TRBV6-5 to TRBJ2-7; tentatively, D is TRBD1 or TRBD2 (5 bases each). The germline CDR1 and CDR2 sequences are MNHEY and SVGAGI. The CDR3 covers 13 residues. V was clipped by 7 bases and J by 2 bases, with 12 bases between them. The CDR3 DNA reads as TGTGCCAGCAAAGGGACGGGCCCCTACGAGCAGTACTTC. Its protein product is CASKGTGPYEQYF.

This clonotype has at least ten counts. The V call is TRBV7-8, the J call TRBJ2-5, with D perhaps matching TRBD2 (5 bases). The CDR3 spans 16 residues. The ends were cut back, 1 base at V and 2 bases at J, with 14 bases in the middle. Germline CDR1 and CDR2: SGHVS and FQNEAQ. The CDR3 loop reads CASSLVGGLGQETQYF. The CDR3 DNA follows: TGTGCCAGCAGCTTAGTTGGAGGTCTAGGGCAAGAGACCCAGTACTTC.

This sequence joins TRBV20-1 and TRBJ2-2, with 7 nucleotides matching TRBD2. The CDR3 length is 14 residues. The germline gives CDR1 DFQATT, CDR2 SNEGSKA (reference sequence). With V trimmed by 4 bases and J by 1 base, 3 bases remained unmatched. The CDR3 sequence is CSATGGLNTGELFF. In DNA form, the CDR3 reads TGCAGTGCTACGGGGGGATTGAACACCGGGGAGCTGTTTTTT.

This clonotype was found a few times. CDR3 bases: TGTGCCACCAGCAGAGTGGGACTGGCTAGCACAGATACGCAGTATTTT. It encodes CATSRVGLASTDTQYF. The rearrangement joins TRBV15 to TRBJ2-3; D may be TRBD2 (6 bases). The length of the CDR3 is 16 residues. Deletions cut 1 base from V and 0 bases from J, with 11 bases between. Germline values: CDR1 LNHNV, CDR2 YYDKDF (reference sequence).

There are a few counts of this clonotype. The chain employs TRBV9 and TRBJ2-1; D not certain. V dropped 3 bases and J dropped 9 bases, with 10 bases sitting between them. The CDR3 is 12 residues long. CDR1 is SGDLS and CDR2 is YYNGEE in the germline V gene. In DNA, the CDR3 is TGTGCCAGCAGCGATTCGGGTTTTGAGCAGTTCTTC. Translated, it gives CASSDSGFEQFF. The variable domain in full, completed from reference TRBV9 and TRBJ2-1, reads DSGVTQTPKHLITATGQRVTLRCSPRSGDLSVYWYQQSLDQGLQFLIQYYNGEERAKGNILERFSAQQFPDLHSELNLSSLELGDSALYFCASSDSGFEQFFGPGTRLTVL.

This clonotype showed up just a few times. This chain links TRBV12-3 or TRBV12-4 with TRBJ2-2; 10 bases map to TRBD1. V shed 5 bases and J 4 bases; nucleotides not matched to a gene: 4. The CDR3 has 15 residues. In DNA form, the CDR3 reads TGTGCCAGCAGTCCCGGGACAGGGGTCACCGGGGAGCTGTTTTTT. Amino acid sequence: CASSPGTGVTGELFF.

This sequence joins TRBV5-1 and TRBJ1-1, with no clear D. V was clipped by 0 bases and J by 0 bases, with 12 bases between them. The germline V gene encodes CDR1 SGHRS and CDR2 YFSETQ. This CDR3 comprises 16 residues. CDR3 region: CASSLDEGGMNTEAFF. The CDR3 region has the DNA TGCGCCAGCAGCTTGGACGAGGGCGGGATGAACACTGAAGCTTTCTTT.

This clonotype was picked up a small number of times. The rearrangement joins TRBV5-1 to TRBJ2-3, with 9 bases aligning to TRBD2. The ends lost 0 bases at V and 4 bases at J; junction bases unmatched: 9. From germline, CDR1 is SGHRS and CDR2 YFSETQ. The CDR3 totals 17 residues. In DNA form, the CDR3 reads TGCGCCAGCAGCTTGGGGCCCCGCGGGGGGGCCGCAGATACGCAGTATTTT. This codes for CASSLGPRGGAADTQYF.

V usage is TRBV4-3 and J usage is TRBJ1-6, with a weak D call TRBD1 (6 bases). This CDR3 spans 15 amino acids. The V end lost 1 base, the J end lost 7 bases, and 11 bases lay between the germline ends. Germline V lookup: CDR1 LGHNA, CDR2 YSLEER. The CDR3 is CASSQAQGWNSPLHF. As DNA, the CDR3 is TGCGCCAGCAGCCAAGCTCAGGGGTGGAATTCACCCCTCCACTTT.

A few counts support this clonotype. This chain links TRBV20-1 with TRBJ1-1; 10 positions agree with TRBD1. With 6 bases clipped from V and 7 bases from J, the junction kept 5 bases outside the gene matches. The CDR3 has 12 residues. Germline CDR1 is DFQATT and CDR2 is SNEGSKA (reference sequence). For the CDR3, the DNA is TGCAGTGCAAGGACAGGGGGGGGTGAAGCTTTCTTT. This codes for CSARTGGGEAFF.

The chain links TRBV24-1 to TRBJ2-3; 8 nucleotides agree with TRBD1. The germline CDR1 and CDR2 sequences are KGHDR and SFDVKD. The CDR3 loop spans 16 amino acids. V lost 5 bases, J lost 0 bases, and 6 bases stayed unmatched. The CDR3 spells CATSASDRVSTDTQYF. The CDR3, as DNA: TGTGCCACCAGTGCTTCGGACAGGGTTAGCACAGATACGCAGTATTTT.

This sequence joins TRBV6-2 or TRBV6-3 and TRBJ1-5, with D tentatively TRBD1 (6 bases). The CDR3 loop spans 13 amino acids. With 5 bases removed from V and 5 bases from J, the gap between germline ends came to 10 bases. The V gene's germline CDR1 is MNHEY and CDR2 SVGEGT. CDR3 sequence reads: CASSTGPDQPQHF. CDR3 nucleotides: TGTGCCAGCAGTACAGGGCCGGATCAGCCCCAGCATTTT.

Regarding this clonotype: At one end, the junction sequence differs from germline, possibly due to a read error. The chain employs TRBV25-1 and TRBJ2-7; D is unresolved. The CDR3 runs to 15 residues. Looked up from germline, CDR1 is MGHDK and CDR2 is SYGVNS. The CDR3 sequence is CASSEGKVGSCEQYF. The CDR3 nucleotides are TGTGCCAGCAGTGAAGGGAAGGTAGGCTCCTGCGAGCAGTACTTC.